This TCR beta chain was obtained from a study of T-cell reconstitution after alpha-beta-depleted transplantation in children. Preparation of the TCRbeta library used unique molecular identifiers. MiXCR was run by TCRdb on the PCR reads, yielding one entry per CDR3 protein. The sample contains 500,000 to 750,000 distinct CDR3 sequences, 13% of which appear only once. In this sample, this clonotype turned up many times. Germline loops: CDR1 MDHEN, CDR2 SYDVKM. The CDR3 spans 12 residues. Trimming shortened V by 2 bases and J by 4 bases, and 6 bases separated the two germline ends. The input for sequencing was PBMCs, mostly from graft donor cells, taken 360 days after TCRalphabeta/CD19-depleted stem cell transplant. The chain links TRBV28 to TRBJ2-7, with D hard to call. This TCR came from a male patient aged 10-17 years who had a stem cell transplant for acute myeloid leukemia, so the T cells may come from the graft donor. The CDR3 DNA sequence: TGTGCCAGCAGTTTAAGCAAATACGAGCAGTACTTC. Translated, it gives CASSLSKYEQYF.